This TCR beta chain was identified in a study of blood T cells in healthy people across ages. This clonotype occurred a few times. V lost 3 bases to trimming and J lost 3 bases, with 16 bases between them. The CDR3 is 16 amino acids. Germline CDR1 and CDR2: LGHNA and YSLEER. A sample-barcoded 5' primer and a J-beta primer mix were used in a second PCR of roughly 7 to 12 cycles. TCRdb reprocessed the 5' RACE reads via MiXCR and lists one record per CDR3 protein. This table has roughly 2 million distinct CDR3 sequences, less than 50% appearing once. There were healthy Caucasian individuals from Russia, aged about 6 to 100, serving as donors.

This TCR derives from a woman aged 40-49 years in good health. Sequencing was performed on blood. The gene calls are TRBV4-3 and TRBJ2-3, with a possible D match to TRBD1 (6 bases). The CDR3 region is CASSQGTGLGTDTQYF. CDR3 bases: TGCGCCAGCAGCCAGGGTACAGGGTTGGGAACAGATACGCAGTATTTT.